One and the same sample provided the 14 T cell receptor beta chains below, sequenced in a study of tumor and adjacent non-tumor tissue in lung cancer. TCRbeta libraries were built with three rounds of nested PCR, modified from ARM-PCR. One entry per CDR3 protein results from TCRdb running MiXCR on the multiplex PCR reads. The table lists approximately 90,000 distinct CDR3 sequences, about 61% of them singletons, with approximately 15% in the top ten. No cell sorting was done before RNA was extracted from the tissue. Sequencing was carried out using lung tumor tissue. The receptors here all came from a man between 65 and 85 years old with non-small cell lung cancer.

The V call is TRBV2, the J call TRBJ1-1; TRBD1 aligns across 7 bases. In germline, CDR1 is SNHLY, CDR2 FYNNEI. After removal of 6 bases from V and 4 bases from J, the junction contained 8 bases not matched to a gene. The CDR3 covers 14 residues. CDR3 loop: CASSLQGSGTEAFF. DNA of the CDR3: TGTGCCAGCAGCCTACAGGGGTCGGGCACTGAAGCTTTCTTT. Full variable domain (rest looked up from reference TRBV2 and TRBJ1-1): EPEVTQTPSHQVTQMGQEVILRCVPISNHLYFYWYRQILGQKVEFLVSFYNNEISEKSEIFDDQFSVERPDGSNFTLKIRSTKLEDSAMYFCASSLQGSGTEAFFGQGTRLTVV.

Remarks on this clonotype: This likely comes from a read error, as the CDR3 has no conserved phenylalanine or tryptophan at its end. The chain joins TRBV12-3 or TRBV12-4 to TRBJ2-4, with D tentatively TRBD1 or TRBD2 (5 bases each). Trimming pared 6 bases from V and 4 bases from J, leaving 16 bases between. There are 15 residues in the CDR3. This CDR3 is CASRRFGTEKNIQYS. The DNA for the CDR3 is TGTGCCAGCAGAAGATTCGGGACGGAAAAAAACATTCAGTACTCC.

A note on this clonotype: Since a much larger clone is just one base distant, this may be a read error. V gene TRBV6-1 combines with J gene TRBJ2-7, with D unresolved. Germline V gene data show CDR1 as MNHNS and CDR2 as SASEGT. This CDR3 comprises 13 residues. Here the CDR3 DNA reads TGTGCCAGCACTGAAACCCTCGGCTACGAGCATTACTTC. It yields the protein CASTETLGYEHYF.

The J gene is TRBJ2-1, the V gene TRBV11-2; D is unclear. V lost 6 bases and J lost 16, with 19 bases in between. The CDR3 extends over 12 amino acids. Germline-derived CDR1 and CDR2 are SGHAT and FQNNGV. CDR3 sequence reads: CASRLTRNDYFF. The CDR3 nucleotides read TGTGCCAGCAGATTAACTCGAAATGATTATTTCTTC.

The chain recombines TRBV5-6 with TRBJ2-7, with D maybe TRBD1 (5 bases). Trimming pared 4 bases from V and 2 bases from J, leaving 16 bases between. CDR3 length: 15 amino acids. From germline, CDR1 is SGHDT and CDR2 YYEEEE. In DNA form, the CDR3 reads TGTGCCAGCAGCCTGACCAGGGCAGGGACCTACGAGCAGTACTTC. It translates to CASSLTRAGTYEQYF.

Worth noting for this clonotype: A much larger clone lies a single base off, so this may be a read error. The chain couples TRBV20-1 to TRBJ2-7; 11 bases are shared with TRBD1. V shed 7 bases, J shed 2 bases, and the junction held 10 bases outside the gene matches. Looked up from germline, CDR1 is DFQATT and CDR2 is SNEGSKA (reference sequence). The CDR3 contains 15 residues. The CDR3 loop is CSVSSGTGGAYEQYF. The CDR3 nucleotides read TGCAGTGTTAGCTCAGGGACAGGGGGGGCCTACGAGCAGTACTTC.

The sample holds one count of this clonotype. One end of the junction is discordant with germline, which a read error may explain. The rearrangement joins TRBV5-1 to TRBJ2-5; no definite D call. This CDR3 spans 13 amino acids. Germline V gives CDR1 SGHRS, CDR2 YFSETQ. The CDR3 loop reads CANSLELAGTQYF. CDR3 bases: TGCGCCAACAGCTTAGAGCTGGCAGGGACCCAGTACTTC.

As regards this clonotype: One end of the junction varies from germline; a read error may be responsible. V gene TRBV28 combines with J gene TRBJ2-1; no clear D. The CDR3 contains 14 residues. Germline V gene lookup returns CDR1 MDHEN and CDR2 SYDVKM. Here the CDR3 reads CVSSRTGGFNEQFF. CDR3 nucleotide sequence: TGTGTCAGCAGTAGAACGGGCGGTTTCAACGAGCAGTTCTTC.

This clonotype has only a few counts. This sequence joins TRBV7-9 and TRBJ2-3; the D is unclear. Between the trimmed V and J ends, which lost 8 bases and 3 bases, there was a span of 12 bases. The CDR3 extends over 13 amino acids. Germline V gene lookup returns CDR1 SEHNR and CDR2 FQNEAQ (reference sequence). CDR3 loop: CASSSFGTDTQYF. DNA for the CDR3: TGTGCCAGCTCGAGCTTTGGTACAGATACGCAGTATTTT.

The chain combines TRBV6-5 with TRBJ1-4; D is unresolved. V was trimmed by 2 bases and J by 5 bases, leaving 18 bases between them. Per the germline V gene, CDR1 is MNHEY and CDR2 is SVGAGI. The CDR3 contains 17 residues. This CDR3 is CASSYGAANRSNEKLFF. CDR3 DNA: TGTGCCAGCAGTTACGGTGCTGCGAACAGAAGCAATGAAAAACTGTTTTTT.

This clonotype was picked up a small number of times. This chain connects TRBV11-2 to TRBJ2-5; 8 nucleotides line up with TRBD1. Germline-derived CDR1 and CDR2 are SGHAT and FQNNGV. The CDR3 runs 17 residues. In DNA form, the CDR3 reads TGTCTCAGCAGTTCGCGCGGACAGGGAAAGCGGCAAGAGACCCAGTACTTC. Translation: CLSSSRGQGKRQETQYF. Complete variable domain (other parts from reference TRBV11-2 and TRBJ2-5): EAGVAQSPRYKIIEKRQSVAFWCNPISGHATLYWYQQILGQGPKLLIQFQNNGVVDDSQLPKDRFSAERLKGVDSTLKIQPAKLEDSAVYLCLSSSRGQGKRQETQYFGPGTRLLVL.

This clonotype was detected only once. Germline and junction disagree at one end, which may indicate a read error. The chain has TRBV7-8 and TRBJ2-1, with a possible D match to TRBD2 (5 bases). This CDR3 is built from 18 residues. Germline assignment: CDR1 SGHVS and CDR2 FQNEAQ. The CDR3 nucleotides read TGTGTCAGCAACTTAGCAAGGTTACAGCTGGAGGAGGACAATGAGCAGTTCTTC. It encodes CVSNLARLQLEEDNEQFF.

This clonotype was found a few times. The J gene is TRBJ1-1, the V gene TRBV7-8, with 10 bases identical to TRBD1. The J segment lost 4 bases and the V segment lost 11 bases, leaving 4 bases of the junction unmatched. Per the germline V gene, CDR1 is SGHVS and CDR2 is FQNEAQ. The CDR3 runs to 12 residues. The CDR3 sequence: CAVDRGLTEAFF. The CDR3 region has the DNA TGTGCCGTCGACAGGGGGCTCACTGAAGCTTTCTTT. Filled out from reference TRBV7-8 and TRBJ1-1, the complete variable domain reads GAGVSQSPRYKVAKRGQDVALRCDPISGHVSLFWYQQALGQGPEFLTYFQNEAQLDKSGLPSDRFFAERPEGSVSTLKIQRTQQEDSAVYLCAVDRGLTEAFFGQGTRLTVV.

Points on this clonotype: Just one base apart from a much larger clone, this may be a read error. The chain joins TRBV6-1 to TRBJ2-7; TRBD1 aligns across 8 bases. This CDR3 is built from 15 residues. Germline V CDR1 and CDR2: MNHNS, SASEGT. The CDR3 nucleotides are TGTGCCAACAGTGAAGCGTCAGGGGGCTCCTACAAGCAGTACTTC. Translation gives CANSEASGGSYKQYF.